The clone carrying this T cell receptor beta chain was observed a single time. Its specificity is unknown. For CDR3 and TCR beta VDJ profiling, genomic DNA was the template used. MiXCR, applied by TCRdb to the reads, yields one record per CDR3 protein. The sample lists about 200,000 distinct CDR3 sequences, under 55% occurring once. Trimming shortened V by 6 bases and J by 7 bases, and 17 bases separated the two germline ends. The CDR3 has 15 amino acids. CDR1 and CDR2 from the germline V gene are SGDLS and YYNGEE. The sample is drawn from a study of CD8+CD57+ T cells in acquired aplastic anemia. Study-wide background: Each DNA sample taken from sorted CD4+ and CD8+ cells came to roughly 3.5 ug on average.

Patients chosen for sequencing had CD8+CD57+ cells that had expanded, as shown by flow cytometry. By the time of blood sampling, patients had still received no therapy. Study-wide results and caveats: No significant patient-versus-control difference appeared in CD8+ Simpson's diversity.

The origin of this receptor is a human donor with aplastic anemia. The chain links TRBV9 to TRBJ1-6; D remains ambiguous. The sample comprised sorted CD4+, CD8+, or CD8+CD57+ T cells (not recorded which) from PBMCs. CDR3: CASTRDLVSNSPLHF. The CDR3 region has the DNA TGTGCCAGCACCAGAGATTTGGTTTCGAATTCACCCCTCCACTTT.